This T cell receptor beta chain was identified in a study of blood T cell repertoires in COVID-19. The J segment lost 3 bases and the V segment lost 7 bases, leaving 14 bases of the junction unmatched. The CDR3 is 16 amino acids. The V gene's germline CDR1 is SNHLY and CDR2 FYNNEI. Sequencing was performed with immunoSEQ multiplex PCR; in TCRdb, only in-frame clones are kept and a portion is missing. The sample lists fewer than 11,000 clones; approximately 90% were seen once. The source is a human donor in a cohort sampled during active COVID-19. Sequenced input: peripheral blood. The chain employs TRBV2 and TRBJ2-7; 8 positions match TRBD1. CDR3 DNA sequence: TGTGCCAGCAAATCTCGGACAGGGACATTCAACTACGAGCAGTACTTC. This translates into CASKSRTGTFNYEQYF.